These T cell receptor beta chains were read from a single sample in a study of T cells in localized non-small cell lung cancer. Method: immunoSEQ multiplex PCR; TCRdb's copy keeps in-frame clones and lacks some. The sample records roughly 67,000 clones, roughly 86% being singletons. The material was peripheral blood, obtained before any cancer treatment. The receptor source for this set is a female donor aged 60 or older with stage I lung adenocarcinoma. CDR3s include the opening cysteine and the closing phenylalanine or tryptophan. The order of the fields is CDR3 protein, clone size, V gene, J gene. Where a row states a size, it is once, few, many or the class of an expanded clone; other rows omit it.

CDR3aa: CAWSRVAGGDEQFF
abundance: once
v_gene: TRBV30
j_gene: TRBJ2-1

CDR3aa: CASSIIGQGAGNTEAFF
abundance: -
v_gene: TRBV2
j_gene: TRBJ1-1

CDR3aa: CAISVTEGYEQYF
abundance: -
v_gene: TRBV10-3
j_gene: TRBJ2-7

CDR3aa: CASRYPGGGNSPLHF
abundance: -
v_gene: TRBV6-5
j_gene: TRBJ1-6

CDR3aa: CASSRGESNYYGYTF
abundance: -
v_gene: TRBV19
j_gene: TRBJ1-2

CDR3aa: CASSNGEDTQYF
abundance: -
v_gene: TRBV7-3
j_gene: TRBJ2-3

CDR3aa: CASSPAGGGADTQYF
abundance: -
v_gene: TRBV11-2
j_gene: TRBJ2-3

CDR3aa: CASSQDASGGTGELFF
abundance: -
v_gene: TRBV4-2
j_gene: TRBJ2-2

CDR3aa: CMFFFPPQAFF
abundance: -
v_gene: TRBV20-1
j_gene: TRBJ1-1

CDR3aa: CASSPATTAGELFF
abundance: few
v_gene: TRBV7-3
j_gene: TRBJ2-2

CDR3aa: CSVGPSNTEAFF
abundance: -
v_gene: TRBV29-1
j_gene: TRBJ1-1

CDR3aa: CASSVGGRGGYTF
abundance: -
v_gene: TRBV5-6
j_gene: TRBJ1-2

CDR3aa: CASNSEAGEMAQHF
abundance: -
v_gene: TRBV6-6
j_gene: TRBJ1-5

CDR3aa: CASSLVGTPDTQYF
abundance: -
v_gene: TRBV5-1
j_gene: TRBJ2-3

CDR3aa: CASSEMTGGNSPLHF
abundance: -
v_gene: TRBV6-1
j_gene: TRBJ1-6

CDR3aa: CASIPELNNEQFF
abundance: -
v_gene: TRBV2
j_gene: TRBJ2-1

CDR3aa: CAWSVPSGGNTGELFF
abundance: -
v_gene: TRBV30
j_gene: TRBJ2-2

CDR3aa: CASSMELGPNYEQYF
abundance: -
v_gene: TRBV6-4
j_gene: TRBJ2-7

CDR3aa: CATSPKGVGTEAFF
abundance: -
v_gene: TRBV15
j_gene: TRBJ1-1